Given below is one TCR beta chain in context. V shed 0 bases, J shed 2 bases, and the junction held 8 bases outside the gene matches. Germline CDR1 is LGHNA and CDR2 is YNFKEQ. CDR3 size: 17 residues. This specimen comes from a study of radiation and T cells in renal cell carcinoma. The protocol was immunoSEQ multiplex PCR, while the TCRdb copy is restricted to in-frame clones and leaves out a portion. The data show approximately 110,000 clones, roughly 80% seen once. Specified time point: baseline pretreatment blood. The treatment was: 15 Gy SBRT to primary tumor, nephrectomy 4 weeks later. The chain links TRBV4-2 to TRBJ2-3; 7 bases fit TRBD2. The source was blood, collected from a patient whose treatment included radiotherapy and nephrectomy. The receptor was derived from a woman aged 55-69 years with renal cell carcinoma. The CDR3, as DNA: TGTGCCAGCAGCCAAGATGGAGGACTAGGACCCACAGATACGCAGTATTTT. Its translation is CASSQDGGLGPTDTQYF.